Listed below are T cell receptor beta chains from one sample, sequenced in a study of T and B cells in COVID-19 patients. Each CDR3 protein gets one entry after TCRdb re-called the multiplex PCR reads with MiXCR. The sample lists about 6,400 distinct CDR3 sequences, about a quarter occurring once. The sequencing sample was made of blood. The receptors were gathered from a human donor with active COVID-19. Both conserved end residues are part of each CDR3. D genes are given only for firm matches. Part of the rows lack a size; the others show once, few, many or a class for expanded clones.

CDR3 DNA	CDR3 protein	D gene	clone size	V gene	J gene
TGTGCCAGCAGCTCCAGGACAGGGGAAAACTATGGCTACACCTTC	CASSSRTGENYGYTF	TRBD1	medium-sized	TRBV5-4	TRBJ1-2
TGCAGCGTTGAAGGGTCAGGAAACTACGAGCAGTACTTC	CSVEGSGNYEQYF	NA	medium-sized	TRBV29-1	TRBJ2-7
TGTGCCAGCAGTGCCATCCTCCTGAGCTCCTACAATGAGCAGTTCTTC	CASSAILLSSYNEQFF	NA	once	TRBV6-5	TRBJ2-1
TGTGCCAGCAGCCTACAGACAGGGTTTAATCAGCCCCAGCATTTT	CASSLQTGFNQPQHF	TRBD1	NA	TRBV7-2	TRBJ1-5
TGTGCCATCAGTGATCCCTCCGGGGGGGGGGGGGCAGATACGCAGTATTTT	CAISDPSGGGGADTQYF	TRBD2	NA	TRBV10-3	TRBJ2-3
TGTGCCAGCAGTGATGGGATAGCGGGGGGCAATGAGCAGTTCTTC	CASSDGIAGGNEQFF	TRBD2	medium-sized	TRBV6-1	TRBJ2-1
TGTGCCAGCAGCTTACGAGGGGCGGGCAATCAGCCCCAGCATTTT	CASSLRGAGNQPQHF	NA	medium-sized	TRBV5-6	TRBJ1-5
TGTGCCAGCAGTTTTGGGGATCGGAGCTCCTACGAGCAGTACTTC	CASSFGDRSSYEQYF	NA	few	TRBV12-3/TRBV12-4	TRBJ2-7
TGCAGTGCTCTAACCCCGGGGCGCCTTACTAACTATGGCTACACCTTC	CSALTPGRLTNYGYTF	NA	few	TRBV20-1	TRBJ1-2
TGTGCCAGCAGCGATCCCGGGACAGGGGGTTGGGCCCAGTACTTC	CASSDPGTGGWAQYF	TRBD1	medium-sized	TRBV6-2/TRBV6-3	TRBJ2-5
TGTGCCAGCAGTGGGGCGGGGGGAGGACAGATACGGGGTAGGGCTTTCTTT	CASSGAGGGQIRGRAFF	NA	few	TRBV6-6	TRBJ1-1
TGTGCCAGAAGCCTGGAACAATACTCTGGAAACACCATATATTTT	CARSLEQYSGNTIYF	NA	few	TRBV5-3	TRBJ1-3
TGTGCCAGCAGTTTACGGGCTCAGGCTGGGGCCAACGTCCTGACTTTC	CASSLRAQAGANVLTF	NA	NA	TRBV28	TRBJ2-6
TGTGCCAGCAGTGAATTGAGGCAGTACTTC	CASSELRQYF	NA	NA	TRBV6-1	TRBJ2-7
TGCAGTGCTAGAGATCGGAGGGCGGGGGGGTACACCGGGGAGCTGTTTTTT	CSARDRRAGGYTGELFF	TRBD2	once	TRBV20-1	TRBJ2-2
TGCGCCAGCAGCTTGGAGGGAGGGGAAGATACGCAGTATTTT	CASSLEGGEDTQYF	TRBD2	NA	TRBV5-1	TRBJ2-3
TGTGCCAGCAGCTGGACAGGGGTTGATACAGATACGCAGTATTTT	CASSWTGVDTDTQYF	TRBD1	medium-sized	TRBV6-2/TRBV6-3	TRBJ2-3
TGTGCCAGCTCAAGCGGGGGGGGCGATTCACCCCTCCACTTT	CASSSGGGDSPLHF	NA	few	TRBV18	TRBJ1-6
TGTGCCAGCAGTTTCCAGTTAGGGGGCGCTGCCTTTGGGGCCAACGTCCTGACTTTC	CASSFQLGGAAFGANVLTF	TRBD1	NA	TRBV12-3/TRBV12-4	TRBJ2-6